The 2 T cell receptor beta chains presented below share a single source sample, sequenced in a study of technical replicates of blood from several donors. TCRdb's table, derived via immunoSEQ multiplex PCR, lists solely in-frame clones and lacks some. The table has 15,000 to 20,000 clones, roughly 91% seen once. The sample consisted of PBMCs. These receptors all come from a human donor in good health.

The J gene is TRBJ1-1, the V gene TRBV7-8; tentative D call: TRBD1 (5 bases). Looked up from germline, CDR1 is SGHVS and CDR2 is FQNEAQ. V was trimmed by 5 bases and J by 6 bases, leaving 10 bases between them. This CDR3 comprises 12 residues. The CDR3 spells CASSPAGSEAFF. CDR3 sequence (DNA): TGTGCCAGCAGCCCCGCAGGGTCTGAAGCTTTCTTT.

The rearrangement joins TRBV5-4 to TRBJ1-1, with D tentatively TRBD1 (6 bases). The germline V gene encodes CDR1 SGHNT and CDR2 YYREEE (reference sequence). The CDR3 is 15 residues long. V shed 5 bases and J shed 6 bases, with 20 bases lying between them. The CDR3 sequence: CASSAGGGRVSEAFF. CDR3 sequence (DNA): TGTGCCAGCAGTGCCGGCGGGGGGCGAGTGTCTGAAGCTTTCTTT.